This T cell receptor beta chain came from a study of tumor-infiltrating lymphocytes in primary liver carcinoma. The roughly 18-32 mg bulk tissue piece was not sorted before simultaneous RNA and DNA extraction. Overall study results and limits: Lesser overlap characterized tumor-adjacent and tumor-blood pairs relative to tumor region pairs.

Germline-derived CDR1 and CDR2 are LGHNA and YSLEER. This CDR3 region has 17 residues. As concerns this clonotype: Antigen unknown. Compared with germline, one end of the junction differs, possibly owing to a read error.

A constant-region primer served to make TCR beta cDNA from approximately 490 ng total RNA. Libraries for TCR beta were built through three nested multiplex PCR rounds, which together made up a slightly modified ARM-PCR procedure. The first two PCR rounds used TRBV1-TRBV30 forward primers with a C-beta reverse primer, 9 to 11 cycles each. One entry per CDR3 protein, called by TCRdb with MiXCR from the multiplex PCR reads. The sample includes 150,000 to 200,000 distinct CDR3 sequences, just under 85% of them seen just once. The chain couples TRBV4-3 to TRBJ2-6, with D possibly matching TRBD1 (5 bases). The receptor was isolated from a man aged 35 to 55 with primary liver carcinoma and hepatitis B virus infection. The sample comprised tumor tissue from primary liver carcinoma. CDR3 sequence reads: CASGQYGSGRGANVLTF. The CDR3 DNA follows: TGCGCCAGCGGCCAATATGGGTCAGGGCGCGGGGCCAACGTCCTGACTTTC.